A single sample gave rise to the 8 T cell receptor beta chains below, sequenced in a study of shared clonotypes between healthy human individuals. Method: immunoSEQ multiplex PCR; TCRdb's copy keeps in-frame clones and lacks some. The sample contains 600,000 to 750,000 clones, 55% to 75% of which appear only once. The source material was memory CD4+ T cells sorted from blood. Subset denoted: CD45RA-negative fraction. These receptors all come from a woman aged 30 to 39 in good health.

The chain has TRBV18 and TRBJ2-7; D gene unclear. Germline V gene sequence: CDR1 KGHSH, CDR2 LQKENI. V was trimmed by 2 bases and J by 2 bases, leaving 16 bases between them. This CDR3 region has 16 residues. This chain's CDR3 is CASSPSPPFTAYEQYF. CDR3 DNA: TGTGCCAGCTCACCATCGCCGCCTTTTACTGCCTACGAGCAGTACTTC.

The CDR3 spells CASTTHGTSVDTQYF. CDR3 in DNA: TGTGCCAGCACAACCCACGGGACTAGCGTAGATACGCAGTATTTT. The chain recombines TRBV2 with TRBJ2-3; 10 bases agree with TRBD2. Looked up from germline, CDR1 is SNHLY and CDR2 is FYNNEI. CDR3 length equals 15 residues. V shed 7 bases and J 5 bases; nucleotides not matched to a gene: 9.

The chain carries TRBV19 and TRBJ2-6; 7 bases align to TRBD1. Unmatched junction bases numbered 2, after V lost 5 bases and J lost 1 base. Per germline, CDR1 LNHDA and CDR2 SQIVND (reference sequence). This CDR3 region has 15 residues. CDR3 sequence: CASSPGGSGANVLTF. CDR3 in DNA: TGTGCCAGTAGTCCAGGGGGTTCTGGGGCCAACGTCCTGACTTTC. The full variable domain, rest sourced from reference TRBV19 and TRBJ2-6, is DGGITQSPKYLFRKEGQNVTLSCEQNLNHDAMYWYRQDPGQGLRLIYYSQIVNDFQKGDIAEGYSVSREKKESFPLTVTSAQKNPTAFYLCASSPGGSGANVLTFGAGSRLTVL.

This rearrangement joins TRBV5-1 to TRBJ2-1; TRBD1 might be the D (6 bases). This CDR3 has 15 amino acids. Germline V gene data show CDR1 as SGHRS and CDR2 as YFSETQ. V was pared by 9 bases and J by 0 bases, with 16 bases between. The CDR3 is CATHGQLGSYNEQFF. The CDR3, as DNA: TGCGCCACCCATGGACAGTTAGGCTCCTACAATGAGCAGTTCTTC.

This clone has only a few counts. This chain uses TRBV6-1 with TRBJ2-7; perhaps TRBD2 as D (6 bases). Germline loops: CDR1 MNHNS, CDR2 SASEGT. V was clipped by 8 bases and J by 3 bases, with 14 bases between them. CDR3 size: 13 residues. The DNA of the CDR3 is TGTGCCAGCGGTCCGGGAGCCCTCTACGAGCAGTACTTC. It yields the protein CASGPGALYEQYF.

This chain connects TRBV11-2 to TRBJ2-5, with 7 bases identical to TRBD1. This CDR3 is 14 amino acids long. V gave up 5 bases and J gave up 0 bases; unmatched junction bases: 3. Germline CDR1 and CDR2: SGHAT and FQNNGV. The CDR3 nucleotides read TGTGCCAGCAGCCCGGGACAGTACCAAGAGACCCAGTACTTC. Protein product: CASSPGQYQETQYF.

This clone was picked up many times. The chain is built from TRBV28 and TRBJ2-7; 7 nucleotides align to TRBD2. CDR3 length: 15 residues. Trimming took 6 bases from V and 6 from J; bases not matched to a gene: 14. Germline assignment: CDR1 MDHEN and CDR2 SYDVKM. The CDR3 loop reads CASSRGESGVSEQYF. Written as DNA, the CDR3 is TGTGCCAGCAGCCGGGGGGAGTCGGGTGTGAGCGAGCAGTACTTC.

With regard to this clone: Other nucleotide sequences in the sample specify the same CDR3. The rearrangement uses TRBV13 and TRBJ1-5; D remains ambiguous. The germline V gene has CDR1 PRHDT and CDR2 FYEKMQ (reference sequence). V was pared by 0 bases and J by 3 bases, with 6 bases between. The CDR3 runs to 14 residues. CDR3 nucleotide sequence: TGTGCCAGCAGCTTAGGACGAGTCAATCAGCCCCAGCATTTT. It specifies CASSLGRVNQPQHF.